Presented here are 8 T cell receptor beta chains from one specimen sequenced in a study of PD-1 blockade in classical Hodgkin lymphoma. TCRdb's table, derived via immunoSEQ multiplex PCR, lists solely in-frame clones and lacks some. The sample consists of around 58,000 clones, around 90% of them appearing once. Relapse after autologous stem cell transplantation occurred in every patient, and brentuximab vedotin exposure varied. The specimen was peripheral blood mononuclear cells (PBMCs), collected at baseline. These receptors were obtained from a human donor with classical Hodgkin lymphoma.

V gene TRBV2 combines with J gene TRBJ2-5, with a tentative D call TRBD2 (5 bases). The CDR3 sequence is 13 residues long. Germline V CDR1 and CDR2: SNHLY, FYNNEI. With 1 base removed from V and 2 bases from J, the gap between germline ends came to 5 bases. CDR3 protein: CASSEGGQETQYF. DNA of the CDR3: TGTGCCAGCAGTGAAGGCGGGCAAGAGACCCAGTACTTC.

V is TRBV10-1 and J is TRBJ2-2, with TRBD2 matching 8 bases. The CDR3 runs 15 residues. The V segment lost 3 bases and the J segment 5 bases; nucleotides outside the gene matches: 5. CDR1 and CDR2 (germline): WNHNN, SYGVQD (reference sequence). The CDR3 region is CASSDLAGPTGELFF. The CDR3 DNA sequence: TGCGCCAGCAGTGATCTAGCGGGCCCGACCGGGGAGCTGTTTTTT.

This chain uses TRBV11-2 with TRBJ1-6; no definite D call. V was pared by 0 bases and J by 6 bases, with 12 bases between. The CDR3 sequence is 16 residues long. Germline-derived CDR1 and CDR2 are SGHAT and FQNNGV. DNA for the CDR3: TGTGCCAGCAGCTTAGATCCCGGCCTCGTTAATTCACCCCTCCACTTT. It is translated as CASSLDPGLVNSPLHF. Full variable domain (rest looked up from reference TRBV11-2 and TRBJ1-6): EAGVAQSPRYKIIEKRQSVAFWCNPISGHATLYWYQQILGQGPKLLIQFQNNGVVDDSQLPKDRFSAERLKGVDSTLKIQPAKLEDSAVYLCASSLDPGLVNSPLHFGNGTRLTVT.

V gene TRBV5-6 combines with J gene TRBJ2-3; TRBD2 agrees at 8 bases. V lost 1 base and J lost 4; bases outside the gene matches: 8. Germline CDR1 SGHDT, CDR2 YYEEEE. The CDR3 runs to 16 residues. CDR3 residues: CASSLFRGGKADTQYF. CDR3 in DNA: TGTGCCAGCAGCTTGTTTCGCGGGGGGAAGGCAGATACGCAGTATTTT.

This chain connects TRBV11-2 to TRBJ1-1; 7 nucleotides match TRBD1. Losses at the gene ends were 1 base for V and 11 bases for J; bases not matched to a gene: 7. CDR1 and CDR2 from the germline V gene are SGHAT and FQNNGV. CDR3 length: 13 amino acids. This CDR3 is CASSLAPTGIAFF. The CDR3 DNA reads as TGTGCCAGCAGCTTAGCTCCGACAGGGATCGCTTTCTTT.

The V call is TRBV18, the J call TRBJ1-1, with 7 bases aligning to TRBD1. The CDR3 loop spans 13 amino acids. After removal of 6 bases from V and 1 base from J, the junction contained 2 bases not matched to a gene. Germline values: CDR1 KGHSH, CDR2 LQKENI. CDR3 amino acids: CASSGQSNTEAFF. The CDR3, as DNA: TGTGCCAGCTCGGGACAGTCGAACACTGAAGCTTTCTTT. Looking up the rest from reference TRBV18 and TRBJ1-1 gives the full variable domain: NAGVMQNPRHLVRRRGQEARLRCSPMKGHSHVYWYRQLPEEGLKFMVYLQKENIIDESGMPKERFSAEFPKEGPSILRIQQVVRGDSAAYFCASSGQSNTEAFFGQGTRLTVV.

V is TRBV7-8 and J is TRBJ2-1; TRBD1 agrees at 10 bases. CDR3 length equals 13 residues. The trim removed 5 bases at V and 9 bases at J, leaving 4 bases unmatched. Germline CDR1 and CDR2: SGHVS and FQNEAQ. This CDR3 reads CASSQDRGGEQFF. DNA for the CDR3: TGTGCCAGCAGCCAGGACAGGGGGGGTGAGCAGTTCTTC.

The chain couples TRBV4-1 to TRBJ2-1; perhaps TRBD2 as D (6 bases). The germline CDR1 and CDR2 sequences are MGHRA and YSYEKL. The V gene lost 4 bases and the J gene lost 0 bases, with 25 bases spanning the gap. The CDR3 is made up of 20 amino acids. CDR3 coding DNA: TGCGCCAGCAGCCCTCCCCCGTCGAAGAGCGGGCCCTCCTCCTACAATGAGCAGTTCTTC. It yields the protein CASSPPPSKSGPSSYNEQFF.